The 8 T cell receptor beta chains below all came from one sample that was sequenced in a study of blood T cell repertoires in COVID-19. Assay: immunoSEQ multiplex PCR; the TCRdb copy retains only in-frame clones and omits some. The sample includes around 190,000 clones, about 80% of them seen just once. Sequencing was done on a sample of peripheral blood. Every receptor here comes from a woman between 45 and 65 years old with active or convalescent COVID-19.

CDR3: CSVATMRVDRISTLYEQYF. For the CDR3, the DNA is TGCAGCGTTGCAACAATGAGGGTCGATAGAATATCGACCCTATACGAGCAGTACTTC. This chain links TRBV29-1 with TRBJ2-7; a possible D gene is TRBD2 (5 bases). This CDR3 contains 19 residues. Trimming left V 4 bases short and J 4 bases short, with 32 bases between. From germline, CDR1 is SQVTM and CDR2 ANQGSEA.

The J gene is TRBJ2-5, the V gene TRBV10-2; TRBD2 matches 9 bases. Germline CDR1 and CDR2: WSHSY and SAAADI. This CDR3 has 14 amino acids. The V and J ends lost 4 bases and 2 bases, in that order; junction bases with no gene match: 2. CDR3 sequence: CASSVAGVQETQYF. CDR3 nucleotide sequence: TGCGCCAGCAGTGTAGCGGGGGTTCAAGAGACCCAGTACTTC.

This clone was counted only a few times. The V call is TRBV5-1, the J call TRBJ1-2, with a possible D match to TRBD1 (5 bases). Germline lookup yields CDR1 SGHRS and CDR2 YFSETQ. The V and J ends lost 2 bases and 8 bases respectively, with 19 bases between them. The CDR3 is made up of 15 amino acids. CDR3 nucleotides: TGCGCCAGCAGCTTTGCGTCAAGGGGATTCGGGGGCTACACCTTC. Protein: CASSFASRGFGGYTF.

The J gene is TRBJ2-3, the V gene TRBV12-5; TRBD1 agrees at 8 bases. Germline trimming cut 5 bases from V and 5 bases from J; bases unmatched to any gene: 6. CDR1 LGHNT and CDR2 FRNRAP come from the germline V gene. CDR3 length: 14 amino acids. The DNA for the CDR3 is TGTGCTAGTGGTCTAGGACAGGGCGGAGATACGCAGTATTTT. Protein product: CASGLGQGGDTQYF.

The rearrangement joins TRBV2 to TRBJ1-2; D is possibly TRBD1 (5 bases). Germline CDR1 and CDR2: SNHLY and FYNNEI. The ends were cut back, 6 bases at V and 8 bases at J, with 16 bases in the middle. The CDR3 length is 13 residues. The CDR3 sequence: CASSDVGVRGYTF. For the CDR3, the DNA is TGTGCCAGCAGCGACGTAGGGGTGAGAGGCTACACCTTC.

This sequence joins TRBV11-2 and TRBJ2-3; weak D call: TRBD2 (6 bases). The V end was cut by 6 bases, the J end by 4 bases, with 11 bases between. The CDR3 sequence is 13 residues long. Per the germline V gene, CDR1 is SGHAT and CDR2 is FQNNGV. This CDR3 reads CASSTGTSDTQYF. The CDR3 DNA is TGTGCCAGCAGTACCGGGACTTCAGATACGCAGTATTTT.

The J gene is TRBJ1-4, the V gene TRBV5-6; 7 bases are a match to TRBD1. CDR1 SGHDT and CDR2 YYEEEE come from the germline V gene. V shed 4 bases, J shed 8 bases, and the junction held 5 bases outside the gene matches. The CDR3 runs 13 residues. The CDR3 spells CASSTGAGEKLFF. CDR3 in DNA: TGTGCCAGCAGCACAGGGGCTGGGGAAAAACTGTTTTTT.

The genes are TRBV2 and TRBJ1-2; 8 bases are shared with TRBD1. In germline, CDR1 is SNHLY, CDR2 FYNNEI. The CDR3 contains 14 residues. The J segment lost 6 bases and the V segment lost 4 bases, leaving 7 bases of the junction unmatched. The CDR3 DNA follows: TGTGCCAGCAGTGCGGACAGGGATCTCGATGGCTACACCTTC. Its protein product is CASSADRDLDGYTF.